These 27 T cell receptor beta chains originate from one sample sequenced in a study of cytomegalovirus exposure and HLA in healthy donors. With 60 Vbeta and 13 Jbeta primers, the PCR was carried out. TCRdb keeps only in-frame clones here, not all; method: immunoSEQ multiplex PCR. The repertoire has roughly 170,000 clones, about 80% of them found once; the top ten carry roughly 1.4%. The specimen was PBMCs. The receptors stem from a young woman in good health and CMV-seropositive.

This clone was seen only a few times. V gene TRBV29-1 combines with J gene TRBJ2-2; 9 bases match TRBD1. Germline V gene data show CDR1 as SQVTM and CDR2 as ANQGSEA. CDR3 length: 15 residues. V lost 6 bases, J lost 4 bases, and 9 bases stayed unmatched. DNA for the CDR3: TGCAGCGTAGCCTTGGGACAGGGACTCACCGGGGAGCTGTTTTTT. Amino acid sequence: CSVALGQGLTGELFF.

The gene calls are TRBV19 and TRBJ1-5; D ambiguous. Trimming cost V 1 base and J 0 bases, with 13 bases left between them. The CDR3 covers 17 residues. From germline, CDR1 is LNHDA and CDR2 SQIVND (reference sequence). In DNA, the CDR3 is TGTGCCAGTAGTATAGTTTCCCTCGGGAGTAGCAATCAGCCCCAGCATTTT. Translating it yields CASSIVSLGSSNQPQHF.

This CDR3 is CASSPPGLASYNEQFF. CDR3 nucleotide sequence: TGTGCCAGCAGTCCCCCAGGTCTAGCCTCCTACAATGAGCAGTTCTTC. The chain uses TRBV28 and TRBJ2-1, with a possible D match to TRBD2 (5 bases). Germline V lookup: CDR1 MDHEN, CDR2 SYDVKM. The germline V and J ends were trimmed by 5 bases and 0 bases, with 14 bases remaining between them. The CDR3 spans 16 residues.

The chain has TRBV29-1 and TRBJ2-1, with a tentative D call TRBD1 (6 bases). This CDR3 has 13 residues. V was cut by 3 bases and J by 7 bases, with 13 bases left in between. Per germline, CDR1 SQVTM and CDR2 ANQGSEA. CDR3 amino acids: CSVDETRGNEQFF. CDR3 in DNA: TGCAGCGTTGATGAAACTAGGGGGAATGAGCAGTTCTTC.

The chain links TRBV6-5 to TRBJ2-1; 9 bases fit TRBD2. The germline gives CDR1 MNHEY, CDR2 SVGAGI. The CDR3 consists of 15 residues. V gave up 1 base and J gave up 7 bases; unmatched junction bases: 5. This CDR3 reads CASSYFAGGVNEQFF. The DNA for the CDR3 is TGTGCCAGCAGTTACTTTGCGGGAGGGGTTAATGAGCAGTTCTTC.

This rearrangement joins TRBV5-1 to TRBJ2-7; D remains ambiguous. V was trimmed by 4 bases and J by 3 bases, leaving 5 bases between them. The CDR3 contains 11 residues. Germline V gene sequence: CDR1 SGHRS, CDR2 YFSETQ. The CDR3 loop is CASSTGYEQYF. As DNA, the CDR3 is TGCGCCAGCAGCACGGGCTACGAGCAGTACTTC. The complete variable domain, with remaining parts taken from reference TRBV5-1 and TRBJ2-7, reads KAGVTQTPRYLIKTRGQQVTLSCSPISGHRSVSWYQQTPGQGLQFLFEYFSETQRNKGNFPGRFSGRQFSNSRSEMNVSTLELGDSALYLCASSTGYEQYFGPGTRLTVT.

J is TRBJ2-7 and V is TRBV6-5; 11 bases map to TRBD2. The ends lost 2 bases at V and 2 bases at J; junction bases unmatched: 5. Germline V gene lookup returns CDR1 MNHEY and CDR2 SVGAGI. The CDR3 has 16 amino acids. CDR3 coding DNA: TGTGCCAGCAGTTACACAGGGACTAGCGGAACCTACGAGCAGTACTTC. Amino acids: CASSYTGTSGTYEQYF.

CDR3 protein: CAISDSGGGTGELFF. The DNA of the CDR3 is TGTGCCATCAGTGACTCGGGGGGCGGTACCGGGGAGCTGTTTTTT. The gene calls are TRBV10-3 and TRBJ2-2; a possible D gene is TRBD2 (7 bases). The germline CDR1 and CDR2 sequences are ENHRY and SYGVKD. The V gene lost 3 bases and the J gene lost 5 bases, with 13 bases spanning the gap. The CDR3 covers 15 residues.

This chain links TRBV5-1 with TRBJ1-1; TRBD1 matches 7 bases. V dropped 5 bases and J dropped 4; count of bases not matched to a gene: 8. The germline gives CDR1 SGHRS, CDR2 YFSETQ. The length of the CDR3 is 14 residues. The CDR3 DNA follows: TGCGCCAGCAGTCAAGACAGGGAGGCCACTGAAGCTTTCTTT. It encodes CASSQDREATEAFF.

This clone was detected only once. The chain joins TRBV25-1 to TRBJ1-2, with TRBD1 as a possible D gene (6 bases). The CDR3 has 12 residues. The germline V gene encodes CDR1 MGHDK and CDR2 SYGVNS. Trimming stripped 4 bases from V and 7 bases from J, with 10 bases between. This CDR3 reads CASSGTALGYTF. The CDR3 region has the DNA TGTGCCAGCAGTGGGACAGCCCTTGGCTACACCTTC.

V and J are TRBV19 and TRBJ1-1, with D perhaps matching TRBD1 (6 bases). The CDR3 length is 15 residues. Germline-derived CDR1 and CDR2 are LNHDA and SQIVND (reference sequence). Trimming stripped 2 bases from V and 0 bases from J, with 10 bases between. The CDR3 nucleotides read TGTGCCAGTAGTATACGAGGGGACATGAACACTGAAGCTTTCTTT. This translates into CASSIRGDMNTEAFF.

V is TRBV4-2 and J is TRBJ2-7; the match to TRBD2 covers 9 bases. Germline-derived CDR1 and CDR2 are LGHNA and YNFKEQ. The ends lost 0 bases at V and 2 bases at J; junction bases unmatched: 2. The CDR3 sequence is 15 residues long. The CDR3 protein is CASSQETSGPYEQYF. CDR3 sequence (DNA): TGTGCCAGCAGCCAAGAGACTAGCGGTCCCTACGAGCAGTACTTC.

The V call is TRBV7-3, the J call TRBJ2-5, with D maybe TRBD2 (6 bases). CDR1 is SGHTA and CDR2 is FQGTGA in the germline V gene. This CDR3 is built from 13 residues. V was trimmed by 5 bases and J by 2 bases, leaving 9 bases between them. CDR3 DNA: TGTGCCAGCAGCCGTGGGGGGCAAGAGACCCAGTACTTC. As protein: CASSRGGQETQYF.

This sequence joins TRBV9 and TRBJ1-5; D call uncertain. There are 14 residues in the CDR3. V lost 0 bases and J lost 1, with 5 bases in between. Germline V gene lookup returns CDR1 SGDLS and CDR2 YYNGEE. CDR3 coding DNA: TGTGCCAGCAGCGTAGGCGGGAGCAATCAGCCCCAGCATTTT. It is translated as CASSVGGSNQPQHF. Full variable domain (missing parts from reference TRBV9 and TRBJ1-5): DSGVTQTPKHLITATGQRVTLRCSPRSGDLSVYWYQQSLDQGLQFLIQYYNGEERAKGNILERFSAQQFPDLHSELNLSSLELGDSALYFCASSVGGSNQPQHFGDGTRLSIL.

The rearrangement links TRBV12-5 to TRBJ2-7; 11 nucleotides align to TRBD2. V lost 5 bases to trimming and J lost 7 bases; unmatched junction nucleotides: 7. CDR3 size: 14 residues. Per the germline V gene, CDR1 is LGHNT and CDR2 is FRNRAP. CDR3 residues: CASGQTSGVWEQYF. CDR3 nucleotides: TGTGCTAGTGGTCAGACTAGCGGGGTGTGGGAGCAGTACTTC.

This sequence joins TRBV6-1 and TRBJ2-2; tentative D call: TRBD2 (6 bases). Germline assignment: CDR1 MNHNS and CDR2 SASEGT. Trimming removed 2 bases at V and 0 bases at J, with 16 bases between. CDR3 length: 18 residues. The CDR3 sequence: CASSEIRSGRSNTGELFF. CDR3 in DNA: TGTGCCAGCAGTGAAATCCGGTCAGGGAGGTCGAACACCGGGGAGCTGTTTTTT.

As to this clone: Compared with germline, one end of the junction differs, possibly owing to a read error. The V gene is TRBV25-1, the J gene TRBJ1-5; weak D call: TRBD1 (6 bases). Per the germline V gene, CDR1 is MGHDK and CDR2 is SYGVNS. This CDR3 comprises 15 residues. The chain's CDR3 is CAGSEFGGPGQPQHF. In DNA, the CDR3 is TGTGCCGGCAGTGAATTCGGGGGGCCGGGGCAGCCCCAGCATTTT.

This chain joins TRBV5-1 and TRBJ2-2; TRBD2 might be the D (5 bases). In germline, CDR1 is SGHRS, CDR2 YFSETQ. This CDR3 has 15 residues. Trimming pared 0 bases from V and 6 bases from J, leaving 12 bases between. The CDR3 DNA follows: TGCGCCAGCAGCTTGGGAGAGGGCTTTGCCGGGGAGCTGTTTTTT. It encodes CASSLGEGFAGELFF.

The V gene is TRBV11-2, the J gene TRBJ1-2; 8 bases are a match to TRBD1. Germline loops: CDR1 SGHAT, CDR2 FQNNGV. Losses at the gene ends were 2 bases for V and 8 bases for J; bases not matched to a gene: 7. This CDR3 has 14 residues. The CDR3 spells CASSLIQGDGGYTF. The DNA of the CDR3 is TGTGCCAGCAGCTTAATACAGGGGGATGGCGGCTACACCTTC.

The rearrangement links TRBV10-3 to TRBJ2-7; tentatively, D is TRBD2 (6 bases). The CDR3 is made up of 13 amino acids. Between the trimmed V and J ends, which lost 4 bases and 6 bases, there was a span of 13 bases. Germline V gene data show CDR1 as ENHRY and CDR2 as SYGVKD. CDR3 nucleotide sequence: TGTGCCATCAGTGCCTCGGGAGAGCGCGAGCAGTACTTC. This translates into CAISASGEREQYF.

The chain has TRBV7-8 and TRBJ2-7; D not resolved. The CDR3 has 14 residues. Trimming stripped 4 bases from V and 0 bases from J, with 10 bases between. Germline V CDR1 and CDR2: SGHVS, FQNEAQ. CDR3 region: CASSSRLSSYEQYF. CDR3 sequence (DNA): TGTGCCAGCAGCTCAAGACTGAGCTCCTACGAGCAGTACTTC.

This chain links TRBV11-3 with TRBJ2-1; D unclear. Germline V CDR1 and CDR2: SGHNT, YENEEA. The length of the CDR3 is 15 residues. V was pared by 3 bases and J by 0 bases, with 9 bases between. The CDR3 spells CASSFGLFSYNEQFF. In DNA form, the CDR3 reads TGTGCCAGCAGCTTTGGTCTATTCTCCTACAATGAGCAGTTCTTC.

V usage is TRBV11-2 and J usage is TRBJ2-3; 13 positions agree with TRBD2. The CDR3 loop spans 16 amino acids. V was clipped by 5 bases and J by 2 bases; unmatched bases: 4. CDR1 is SGHAT and CDR2 is FQNNGV in the germline V gene. This CDR3 reads CASSEGLAGFTDTQYF. DNA of the CDR3: TGTGCCAGCAGCGAGGGACTAGCGGGGTTCACAGATACGCAGTATTTT.

The chain uses TRBV7-2 and TRBJ2-7, with D tentatively TRBD1 (5 bases). V lost 4 bases and J 3 bases, leaving 10 bases between the germline ends. The CDR3 runs 13 residues. Germline CDR1 and CDR2: SGHTA and FQGNSA. The CDR3 region has the DNA TGTGCCAGCAGCTCCCTCCAGGGCTACGAGCAGTACTTC. Residues: CASSSLQGYEQYF.

The count of this clone is one. V usage is TRBV18 and J usage is TRBJ2-1, with D tentatively TRBD2 (6 bases). V was shortened by 0 bases and J by 10 bases, with 19 bases between the two germline ends. Germline V gives CDR1 KGHSH, CDR2 LQKENI. This CDR3 comprises 16 residues. CDR3 region: CASSPPTRTTPGEQFF. CDR3 nucleotide sequence: TGTGCCAGCTCACCACCGACTAGAACCACCCCTGGGGAGCAGTTCTTC.

This chain links TRBV9 with TRBJ2-5; possible D gene TRBD1, 6 bases. Per germline, CDR1 SGDLS and CDR2 YYNGEE. Trimming took off 4 bases at V and 7 bases at J, with 8 bases between the two ends. The CDR3 has 11 amino acids. The CDR3 is CASSQQGTQYF. The CDR3 DNA sequence: TGTGCCAGCAGCCAACAGGGGACCCAGTACTTC.

The rearrangement links TRBV5-1 to TRBJ2-3; D unresolved. V was cut by 1 base and J by 2 bases, with 11 bases left in between. Germline V gene data show CDR1 as SGHRS and CDR2 as YFSETQ. The CDR3 has 15 amino acids. This CDR3 reads CASSLRLADTDTQYF. The CDR3 coding sequence is TGCGCCAGCAGCTTGAGACTGGCGGACACAGATACGCAGTATTTT.